Below, 13 T cell receptor beta chains from the same sample are listed, as sequenced in a study of blood T cell repertoires in COVID-19. Profiled with immunoSEQ multiplex PCR; TCRdb holds only in-frame clones, not every one. Of some 150,000 clones listed, around 90% are singletons. Input material: peripheral blood. These receptors were collected from a woman aged 45-65 years with acute or convalescent COVID-19.

In this sample, this clone turned up a few times. The chain carries TRBV11-2 and TRBJ2-1, with D unclear. V gave up 1 base and J gave up 6 bases, with 4 bases separating them. CDR1 and CDR2 (germline): SGHAT, FQNNGV. CDR3 length: 12 residues. This CDR3 reads CASSLAGNEQFF. The CDR3 DNA sequence: TGTGCCAGCAGCTTAGCCGGCAATGAGCAGTTCTTC. The whole variable domain, remainder taken from reference TRBV11-2 and TRBJ2-1, is EAGVAQSPRYKIIEKRQSVAFWCNPISGHATLYWYQQILGQGPKLLIQFQNNGVVDDSQLPKDRFSAERLKGVDSTLKIQPAKLEDSAVYLCASSLAGNEQFFGPGTRLTVL.

This sequence joins TRBV7-2 and TRBJ2-3; 8 bases map to TRBD2. CDR1 is SGHTA and CDR2 is FQGNSA in the germline V gene. The CDR3 sequence is 15 residues long. The V gene end was trimmed by 6 bases and the J gene end by 2 bases; junction bases not matched to a gene: 7. The CDR3: CASSVAGSYTDTQYF. CDR3 nucleotide sequence: TGTGCCAGCAGTGTAGCGGGGAGCTACACAGATACGCAGTATTTT.

The sample holds a few counts of this clone. The gene calls are TRBV18 and TRBJ1-5; 10 bases align to TRBD1. Germline-derived CDR1 and CDR2 are KGHSH and LQKENI. V gave up 3 bases and J gave up 6 bases; unmatched junction bases: 2. CDR3 length: 14 amino acids. This chain's CDR3 is CASSPGQGTQPQHF. The CDR3 bases are TGTGCCAGCTCACCGGGACAGGGGACTCAGCCCCAGCATTTT. Combining the CDR3 with reference TRBV18 and TRBJ1-5 gives the whole variable domain NAGVMQNPRHLVRRRGQEARLRCSPMKGHSHVYWYRQLPEEGLKFMVYLQKENIIDESGMPKERFSAEFPKEGPSILRIQQVVRGDSAAYFCASSPGQGTQPQHFGDGTRLSIL.

V gene TRBV18 combines with J gene TRBJ1-4; 9 nucleotides align to TRBD1. The ends lost 3 bases at V and 4 bases at J; junction bases unmatched: 9. Germline CDR1 and CDR2: KGHSH and LQKENI. The CDR3 totals 17 residues. CDR3 sequence: CASSPRPAGQGNEKLFF. The DNA for the CDR3 is TGTGCCAGCTCACCTCGACCAGCGGGACAGGGTAATGAAAAACTGTTTTTT.

The gene calls are TRBV24-1 and TRBJ2-3; TRBD2 might be the D (5 bases). Germline CDR1 is KGHDR and CDR2 is SFDVKD. V gave up 4 bases and J gave up 1 base, with 5 bases separating them. This CDR3 has 13 residues. The DNA of the CDR3 is TGTGCCACCAGTGAGGAGGGCACAGATACGCAGTATTTT. The encoded protein is CATSEEGTDTQYF.

A single count supports this clone. The chain joins TRBV7-6 to TRBJ2-3, with 7 bases identical to TRBD1. Per the germline V gene, CDR1 is SGHVS and CDR2 is FNYEAQ. With 5 bases clipped from V and 5 bases from J, the junction kept 7 bases outside the gene matches. This CDR3 comprises 14 residues. Here the CDR3 reads CASSQGQRGDTQYF. DNA of the CDR3: TGTGCCAGCAGCCAGGGACAGCGAGGAGATACGCAGTATTTT.

The chain has TRBV3-1 (or the pseudogene TRBV3-2) and TRBJ2-1; 9 bases fit TRBD1. The germline V gene has CDR1 LGHDT and CDR2 YNNKEL (reference sequence). The J segment lost 7 bases and the V segment lost 5 bases, leaving 6 bases of the junction unmatched. CDR3 length equals 14 residues. The CDR3 sequence is CASSFGTGMNEQFF. In DNA, the CDR3 is TGTGCCAGCAGCTTCGGGACAGGGATGAATGAGCAGTTCTTC.

V is TRBV6-5 and J is TRBJ2-3; 8 nucleotides line up with TRBD2. The CDR3 contains 15 residues. Per the germline V gene, CDR1 is MNHEY and CDR2 is SVGAGI. V was clipped by 6 bases and J by 6 bases; unmatched bases: 11. The DNA for the CDR3 is TGTGCCAGCAGAGTAGAGCGGGGGCCCCGGGATACGCAGTATTTT. Translation gives CASRVERGPRDTQYF.

This chain uses TRBV7-6 with TRBJ2-3, with D perhaps TRBD2 (5 bases). The CDR3 has 14 amino acids. The germline CDR1 and CDR2 sequences are SGHVS and FNYEAQ. Trimming pared 1 base from V and 2 bases from J, leaving 7 bases between. Here the CDR3 DNA reads TGTGCCAGCAGCTTAGGAGGGAACACAGATACGCAGTATTTT. Encoded protein: CASSLGGNTDTQYF.

This chain uses TRBV19 with TRBJ1-6; D is perhaps TRBD1 (6 bases). The CDR3 runs to 15 residues. V was shortened by 3 bases and J by 8 bases, with 14 bases between the two germline ends. Germline loops: CDR1 LNHDA, CDR2 SQIVND (reference sequence). The CDR3 bases are TGTGCCAGTAGTATTAGTTTTGACAGGTATTCACCCCTCCACTTT. It yields the protein CASSISFDRYSPLHF. The full variable domain, with the rest looked up from reference TRBV19 and TRBJ1-6, is DGGITQSPKYLFRKEGQNVTLSCEQNLNHDAMYWYRQDPGQGLRLIYYSQIVNDFQKGDIAEGYSVSREKKESFPLTVTSAQKNPTAFYLCASSISFDRYSPLHFGNGTRLTVT.

This rearrangement joins TRBV6-6 to TRBJ2-1, with 9 positions matching TRBD1. The junction had 9 bases not matched to a gene; V was cut back by 6 bases and J by 3 bases. There are 16 residues in the CDR3. CDR1 and CDR2 (germline): MNHNY, SVGAGI (reference sequence). CDR3 coding DNA: TGTGCCAGCAGCCCGGGTGGGACAGGGAGCTACAATGAGCAGTTCTTC. This gives the protein CASSPGGTGSYNEQFF.

The rearrangement uses TRBV6-1 and TRBJ2-7, with D uncertain. The CDR3 covers 13 residues. V was shortened by 2 bases and J by 3 bases, with 8 bases between the two germline ends. Germline CDR1 is MNHNS and CDR2 is SASEGT. The DNA for the CDR3 is TGTGCCAGCAGTGAAAACACCTTCTACGAGCAGTACTTC. Translation: CASSENTFYEQYF.

This sequence joins TRBV19 and TRBJ1-2; unclear D gene. V was pared by 1 base and J by 3 bases, with 3 bases between. Germline loops: CDR1 LNHDA, CDR2 SQIVND (reference sequence). The CDR3 consists of 12 residues. The CDR3 here is CASSIGDYGYTF. Here the CDR3 DNA reads TGTGCCAGTAGTATAGGAGACTATGGCTACACCTTC. The whole variable domain, remainder taken from reference TRBV19 and TRBJ1-2, is DGGITQSPKYLFRKEGQNVTLSCEQNLNHDAMYWYRQDPGQGLRLIYYSQIVNDFQKGDIAEGYSVSREKKESFPLTVTSAQKNPTAFYLCASSIGDYGYTFGSGTRLTVV.